Described below is a single T cell receptor (beta chain) sequence and its context. Its antigen is as yet unknown. Purity of the untouched CD4+ T cells was approximately 98%. The CDR3 length is 14 residues. The V gene lost 3 bases and the J gene lost 5 bases, with 17 bases spanning the gap. Germline V gene sequence: CDR1 GTSNPN, CDR2 SVGIG (reference sequence). The method was immunoSEQ multiplex PCR; TCRdb's version includes in-frame clones alone and lacks a portion of them. The profile covers 90,000 to 130,000 clones, with about 91% appearing a single time and roughly 0.3% taken by the ten largest. This sample stems from a study of T cell repertoires and HLA-DP antigens. As for the study in general: One stimulator alloantigen differed from self by one groove amino acid; the other by ten. Sorted CD137+CD4+ samples averaged around 200 ng DNA; pre-culture CD4+ samples, approximately 1,100 ng.

The sequenced sample was CD4+ T cells from PBMCs. The clonotype comes from a woman between 18 and 29 years old in good health and CMV-seronegative. V and J are TRBV30 and TRBJ2-7, with D perhaps matching TRBD2 (6 bases). Written as DNA, the CDR3 is TGTGCCTGGAGGATGGGCGGGGCGGCCGACGAGCAGTACTTC. Translation gives CAWRMGGAADEQYF. Full variable domain (missing parts from reference TRBV30 and TRBJ2-7): SQTIHQWPATLVQPVGSPLSLECTVEGTSNPNLYWYRQAAGRGLQLLFYSVGIGQISSEVPQNLSASRPQDRQFILSSKKLLLSDSGFYLCAWRMGGAADEQYFGPGTRLTVT.